This T cell receptor (beta chain) was profiled in a study of T cell repertoires in cytomegalovirus infection. Study details: Public TCR beta signatures indicated both CMV infection and matching HLA type.

A single record per CDR3 protein comes from TCRdb applying MiXCR to the reads. This sample has about 530,000 distinct CDR3 sequences, with around 27% found just once. Trimming removed 2 bases from V and 2 bases from J, with 19 bases in between. The CDR3 totals 18 residues. Germline V CDR1 and CDR2: LGHDT, YNNKEL (reference sequence). Sequenced material: PBMCs. This clonotype was obtained from a human donor in good health (CMV status not recorded). Some clones in this sample may be carry-over from other donors' samples. The rearrangement joins TRBV3-1 to TRBJ2-1; either TRBD1 or TRBD2 may fit D (6 bases each). The CDR3 DNA is TGTGCCAGCAGCCAACCAACAAGGGGGGAGTCGCCCTACAATGAGCAGTTCTTC. This encodes CASSQPTRGESPYNEQFF.